What follows is one T cell receptor beta chain and its context. Authors' analysis steps: Estimates of nucleated cell counts were drawn from the amplification of reference gene primers. Produced via immunoSEQ multiplex PCR; TCRdb's table is partial and in-frame only. Clonal size and the V and J genes are those of that table, whereas D and trimming came from the DNA. This sample has over 200,000 clones, with about 80% found just once. The sample comes from a study of blood T cell repertoires in COVID-19. Study-level background: The United States, Italy and Spain were the sources of the acute and convalescent COVID-19 samples. In each case, the material was cDNA or gDNA derived from T cells, B-cell-depleted T cells, or PBMCs.

This receptor was identified in a woman of 80 years or more with acute or convalescent COVID-19. The sample consisted of peripheral blood.

The CDR3 DNA reads TGTGCCAGCAGCCCCCGGGACAGGAGAATTGAGGGCTACACCTTC. Protein: CASSPRDRRIEGYTF. The chain links TRBV7-6 to TRBJ1-2; TRBD1 matches at 8 bases. J was trimmed by 8 bases and V by 5 bases; bases with no gene match: 13. The germline gives CDR1 SGHVS, CDR2 FNYEAQ. The CDR3 has 15 amino acids.